This paragraph reports one T cell receptor beta chain. Clones were read by immunoSEQ multiplex PCR, and TCRdb kept only the in-frame ones, dropping some. The table records 25,000 to 35,000 clones, around 81% of them present only once. This entry belongs to a study of OX40 agonist ivuxolimab in advanced cancers. Whole-study context: The dose-escalation cohort was around 83% male, with a mean age of 60 years, ranging about 20 to 85. Three individuals attained partial responses, comprising one hepatocellular carcinoma case and two cutaneous melanoma cases.

Per germline, CDR1 SGHVS and CDR2 FQNEAQ. The V gene lost 7 bases and the J gene lost 1 base, with 4 bases spanning the gap. The CDR3 consists of 12 residues. The sequencing used CD4+ or CD8+ T cells sorted from blood, collected in a trial of the OX40 agonist ivuxolimab. This sequence originates from an adult with an advanced solid tumor such as melanoma, head and neck, liver or kidney cancer. The chain carries TRBV7-8 and TRBJ2-2; no reliable D call. The CDR3 loop reads CASNGNTGELFF. In DNA form, the CDR3 reads TGTGCCAGCAACGGGAACACCGGGGAGCTGTTTTTT. Full variable domain (missing parts from reference TRBV7-8 and TRBJ2-2): GAGVSQSPRYKVAKRGQDVALRCDPISGHVSLFWYQQALGQGPEFLTYFQNEAQLDKSGLPSDRFFAERPEGSVSTLKIQRTQQEDSAVYLCASNGNTGELFFGEGSRLTVL.